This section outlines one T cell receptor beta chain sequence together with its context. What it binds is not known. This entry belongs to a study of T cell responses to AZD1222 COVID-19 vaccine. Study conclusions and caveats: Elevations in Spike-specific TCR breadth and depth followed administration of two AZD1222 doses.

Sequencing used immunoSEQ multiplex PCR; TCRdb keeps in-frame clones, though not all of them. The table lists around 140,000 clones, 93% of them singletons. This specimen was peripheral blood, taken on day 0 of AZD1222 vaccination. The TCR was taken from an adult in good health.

CDR3: CSAGTGGTTEAFF. The CDR3 bases are TGCAGCGCCGGGACAGGCGGGACCACTGAAGCTTTCTTT. V and J are TRBV29-1 and TRBJ1-1; 8 bases are a match to TRBD1. The CDR3 is 13 residues long. The germline V gene has CDR1 SQVTM and CDR2 ANQGSEA. J lost 4 bases, V lost 7 bases, and 8 bases had no gene match.